Below, 22 T cell receptor beta chains from the same sample are listed, as sequenced in a study of beta chain features in type 1 diabetes. The study reverse transcribed the entire isolated RNA, so it sequenced expressed TCRB transcripts. Method: immunoSEQ multiplex PCR; TCRdb's copy keeps in-frame clones and lacks some. The sample has 970,000 or so clones; 17% are singletons. The sample consisted of naive CD4+ T cells from blood. All receptors derive from a young woman in good health.

The chain combines TRBV7-3 with TRBJ2-3; 8 nucleotides agree with TRBD2. Germline-derived CDR1 and CDR2 are SGHTA and FQGTGA. This CDR3 is built from 18 residues. V dropped 5 bases and J dropped 6; count of bases not matched to a gene: 19. CDR3 sequence: CASSPRGGGGSGMDTQYF. CDR3 coding DNA: TGTGCCAGCAGCCCCCGCGGTGGGGGTGGTAGCGGGATGGATACGCAGTATTTT.

The chain combines TRBV5-1 with TRBJ2-7; D uncertain. The V and J ends lost 0 bases and 3 bases respectively, with 7 bases between them. Germline assignment: CDR1 SGHRS and CDR2 YFSETQ. CDR3 length: 13 residues. The CDR3: CASSLVPFYEQYF. The CDR3 bases are TGCGCCAGCAGCTTGGTCCCGTTCTACGAGCAGTACTTC.

This clone came up a few times. V and J are TRBV14 and TRBJ2-7, with 9 bases lining up with TRBD2. This CDR3 is 16 amino acids long. Trimming cost V 3 bases and J 6 bases; bases outside gene matches: 12. Looked up from germline, CDR1 is SGHDN and CDR2 is FVKESK. CDR3 nucleotide sequence: TGTGCCAGCAGCCATCGACTAGCGGCCCATTCGGGCGAGCAGTACTTC. This translates into CASSHRLAAHSGEQYF. Full variable domain (outside the CDR3, taken from reference TRBV14 and TRBJ2-7): EAGVTQFPSHSVIEKGQTVTLRCDPISGHDNLYWYRRVMGKEIKFLLHFVKESKQDESGMPNNRFLAERTGGTYSTLKVQPAELEDSGVYFCASSHRLAAHSGEQYFGPGTRLTVT.

Of note for this clone: Other DNA sequences in the same sample also yield this CDR3. V and J are TRBV5-1 and TRBJ1-1; D gene unclear. V shed 0 bases and J shed 1 base, with 4 bases lying between them. The germline V gene has CDR1 SGHRS and CDR2 YFSETQ. CDR3 length equals 13 residues. Written as DNA, the CDR3 is TGCGCCAGCAGCTTGGTGTCGAACACTGAAGCTTTCTTT. Protein product: CASSLVSNTEAFF.

This clone has only a few counts. This chain uses TRBV4-3 with TRBJ2-1; D unresolved. In germline, CDR1 is LGHNA, CDR2 YSLEER. The CDR3 is 15 residues long. The V end was cut by 1 base, the J end by 9 bases, with 16 bases between. The CDR3 is CASSQAGTLKGEQFF. The CDR3 region has the DNA TGCGCCAGCAGCCAAGCAGGTACCCTTAAGGGTGAGCAGTTCTTC.

The J gene is TRBJ2-1, the V gene TRBV6-1; possibly TRBD1 for D (5 bases). Germline CDR1 is MNHNS and CDR2 is SASEGT. The CDR3 loop spans 13 amino acids. Deletions cut 6 bases from V and 9 bases from J, with 15 bases between. The CDR3 DNA is TGTGCCAGCAGGAAGGGGTCTAGTATTGAGCAGTTCTTC. Protein product: CASRKGSSIEQFF.

V gene TRBV7-3 combines with J gene TRBJ1-1; 8 nucleotides line up with TRBD1. Losses at the gene ends were 2 bases for V and 4 bases for J; bases not matched to a gene: 3. The CDR3 totals 14 residues. In germline, CDR1 is SGHTA, CDR2 FQGTGA. This CDR3 is CASSLSGQGTEAFF. The CDR3 coding sequence is TGTGCCAGCAGCTTATCCGGACAGGGCACTGAAGCTTTCTTT.

The chain uses TRBV18 and TRBJ2-5, with D uncertain. The CDR3 is made up of 12 amino acids. The germline V gene encodes CDR1 KGHSH and CDR2 LQKENI. Trimming shortened V by 3 bases and J by 3 bases, and 5 bases separated the two germline ends. Here the CDR3 DNA reads TGTGCCAGCTCACCCGTCAAAGAGACCCAGTACTTC. It is translated as CASSPVKETQYF.

This clone has a handful of counts. The chain recombines TRBV19 with TRBJ1-4; D is undetermined. The V end lost 4 bases, the J end lost 7 bases, and 7 bases lay between the germline ends. Germline V gene data show CDR1 as LNHDA and CDR2 as SQIVND (reference sequence). The CDR3 runs to 12 residues. CDR3 coding DNA: TGTGCCAGTAGTACCGGACGTGAAAAACTGTTTTTT. This codes for CASSTGREKLFF.

The genes are TRBV18 and TRBJ2-1; D is possibly TRBD1 or TRBD2 (5 bases each). V lost 7 bases, J lost 4 bases, and 8 bases lay in between. The CDR3 consists of 12 residues. Germline CDR1 and CDR2: KGHSH and LQKENI. DNA of the CDR3: TGTGCCAGCTTTGGGGGATACAATGAGCAGTTCTTC. This encodes CASFGGYNEQFF.

This chain connects TRBV18 to TRBJ1-5; no definite D call. Germline lookup yields CDR1 KGHSH and CDR2 LQKENI. There are 17 residues in the CDR3. V dropped 1 base and J dropped 2 bases, with 15 bases sitting between them. The CDR3 DNA follows: TGTGCCAGCTCACCACGGGAAAGGGTCGGAGGCAATCAGCCCCAGCATTTT. As protein: CASSPRERVGGNQPQHF.

This clone was detected a few times. V gene TRBV5-6 combines with J gene TRBJ2-6; D is uncertain. Germline V gives CDR1 SGHDT, CDR2 YYEEEE. Trimming shortened V by 0 bases and J by 4 bases, and 17 bases separated the two germline ends. The CDR3 covers 18 residues. The CDR3 region is CASSLVTAVVTGANVLTF. In nucleotides, the CDR3 is TGTGCCAGCAGCTTGGTAACCGCCGTGGTAACCGGGGCCAACGTCCTGACTTTC. Combining the CDR3 with reference TRBV5-6 and TRBJ2-6 gives the whole variable domain DAGVTQSPTHLIKTRGQQVTLRCSPKSGHDTVSWYQQALGQGPQFIFQYYEEEERQRGNFPDRFSGHQFPNYSSELNVNALLLGDSALYLCASSLVTAVVTGANVLTFGAGSRLTVL.

The chain is built from TRBV28 and TRBJ2-2, with TRBD1 matching 9 bases. This CDR3 region has 15 residues. The germline V gene encodes CDR1 MDHEN and CDR2 SYDVKM. V gave up 5 bases and J gave up 7 bases; unmatched junction bases: 8. The CDR3 DNA reads as TGTGCCAGCAGTCAGACAGGGGGGAAGATCGGGGAGCTGTTTTTT. This sequence encodes CASSQTGGKIGELFF.

This clone was seen more than once but under ten times. Distinct nucleotide sequences in the sample also encode this CDR3. This sequence joins TRBV20-1 and TRBJ2-7; D is uncertain. Trimming took off 5 bases at V and 1 base at J, with 6 bases between the two ends. The CDR3 runs 11 residues. Germline V gene data show CDR1 as DFQATT and CDR2 as SNEGSKA (reference sequence). The CDR3 DNA sequence: TGCAGTGCTTCTAAATCCTACGAGCAGTACTTC. This translates into CSASKSYEQYF.

The chain recombines TRBV5-4 with TRBJ2-1; 12 bases are a match to TRBD2. The germline gives CDR1 SGHNT, CDR2 YYREEE (reference sequence). The CDR3 contains 15 residues. V was clipped by 3 bases and J by 6 bases; unmatched bases: 4. The CDR3 nucleotides are TGTGCCAGCAGCTGGGGACTAGCGGGCCTCAATGAGCAGTTCTTC. This gives the protein CASSWGLAGLNEQFF.

CDR3 sequence: CASSGDRGLGETQYF. CDR3 in DNA: TGCGCCAGCAGCGGGGACAGGGGGCTAGGAGAGACCCAGTACTTC. V is TRBV5-1 and J is TRBJ2-5; TRBD1 matches 12 bases. Germline V lookup: CDR1 SGHRS, CDR2 YFSETQ. There are 15 residues in the CDR3. V dropped 4 bases and J dropped 4; count of bases not matched to a gene: 5.

This clone was detected a few times. V gene TRBV7-9 combines with J gene TRBJ2-1; D possibly matches TRBD1 or TRBD2 (5 bases each). Germline CDR1 reads SEHNR; CDR2 reads FQNEAQ (reference sequence). V was trimmed by 1 base and J by 14 bases, leaving 12 bases between them. The CDR3 consists of 12 residues. The CDR3 nucleotides are TGTGCCAGCAGCTTAGAGGGGACCGCTGAGTTCTTC. This translates into CASSLEGTAEFF.

This clone was counted a few times. This chain uses TRBV18 with TRBJ2-1, with unresolved D. The CDR3 is made up of 13 amino acids. Germline loops: CDR1 KGHSH, CDR2 LQKENI. The germline V and J ends were trimmed by 5 bases and 4 bases, with 9 bases remaining between them. The CDR3 sequence: CASSWSEYNEQFF. The CDR3 region has the DNA TGTGCCAGCTCATGGTCAGAATACAATGAGCAGTTCTTC. Full variable domain (remainder filled in from reference TRBV18 and TRBJ2-1): NAGVMQNPRHLVRRRGQEARLRCSPMKGHSHVYWYRQLPEEGLKFMVYLQKENIIDESGMPKERFSAEFPKEGPSILRIQQVVRGDSAAYFCASSWSEYNEQFFGPGTRLTVL.

The rearrangement joins TRBV6-6 to TRBJ2-1; D is ambiguous. The CDR3 spans 14 residues. V dropped 7 bases and J dropped 2 bases, with 12 bases sitting between them. The germline V gene encodes CDR1 MNHNY and CDR2 SVGAGI (reference sequence). The CDR3 spells CASTKDLTYNEQFF. DNA of the CDR3: TGTGCCAGCACTAAGGATTTGACCTACAATGAGCAGTTCTTC.

Notes on this clone: This may stem from a read error, because a much larger clone lies one nucleotide away. The rearrangement links TRBV5-8 to TRBJ1-2; D is ambiguous. The CDR3 has 11 residues. Germline V gene data show CDR1 as SGHTS and CDR2 as YDEGEE. V was pared by 4 bases and J by 5 bases, with 6 bases between. The CDR3 spells CASSVGYGYTF. In DNA, the CDR3 is TGTGCCAGCAGCGTAGGGTATGGCTACACCTTC.

The chain uses TRBV28 and TRBJ2-5; TRBD1 matches 7 bases. The CDR3 has 14 amino acids. Trimming took 8 bases from V and 2 from J; bases not matched to a gene: 8. Per the germline V gene, CDR1 is MDHEN and CDR2 is SYDVKM. DNA of the CDR3: TGTGCCAGCGCCTCGGGACAGCAACAAGAGACCCAGTACTTC. Translation: CASASGQQQETQYF.

This clone has more than one count but fewer than ten. The chain joins TRBV28 to TRBJ2-7; no definite D call. The CDR3 has 13 amino acids. Trimming removed 6 bases at V and 2 bases at J, with 11 bases between. Germline CDR1 is MDHEN and CDR2 is SYDVKM. CDR3 coding DNA: TGTGCCAGCAGACGTGGTGGGGCCTACGAGCAGTACTTC. Its protein is CASRRGGAYEQYF.